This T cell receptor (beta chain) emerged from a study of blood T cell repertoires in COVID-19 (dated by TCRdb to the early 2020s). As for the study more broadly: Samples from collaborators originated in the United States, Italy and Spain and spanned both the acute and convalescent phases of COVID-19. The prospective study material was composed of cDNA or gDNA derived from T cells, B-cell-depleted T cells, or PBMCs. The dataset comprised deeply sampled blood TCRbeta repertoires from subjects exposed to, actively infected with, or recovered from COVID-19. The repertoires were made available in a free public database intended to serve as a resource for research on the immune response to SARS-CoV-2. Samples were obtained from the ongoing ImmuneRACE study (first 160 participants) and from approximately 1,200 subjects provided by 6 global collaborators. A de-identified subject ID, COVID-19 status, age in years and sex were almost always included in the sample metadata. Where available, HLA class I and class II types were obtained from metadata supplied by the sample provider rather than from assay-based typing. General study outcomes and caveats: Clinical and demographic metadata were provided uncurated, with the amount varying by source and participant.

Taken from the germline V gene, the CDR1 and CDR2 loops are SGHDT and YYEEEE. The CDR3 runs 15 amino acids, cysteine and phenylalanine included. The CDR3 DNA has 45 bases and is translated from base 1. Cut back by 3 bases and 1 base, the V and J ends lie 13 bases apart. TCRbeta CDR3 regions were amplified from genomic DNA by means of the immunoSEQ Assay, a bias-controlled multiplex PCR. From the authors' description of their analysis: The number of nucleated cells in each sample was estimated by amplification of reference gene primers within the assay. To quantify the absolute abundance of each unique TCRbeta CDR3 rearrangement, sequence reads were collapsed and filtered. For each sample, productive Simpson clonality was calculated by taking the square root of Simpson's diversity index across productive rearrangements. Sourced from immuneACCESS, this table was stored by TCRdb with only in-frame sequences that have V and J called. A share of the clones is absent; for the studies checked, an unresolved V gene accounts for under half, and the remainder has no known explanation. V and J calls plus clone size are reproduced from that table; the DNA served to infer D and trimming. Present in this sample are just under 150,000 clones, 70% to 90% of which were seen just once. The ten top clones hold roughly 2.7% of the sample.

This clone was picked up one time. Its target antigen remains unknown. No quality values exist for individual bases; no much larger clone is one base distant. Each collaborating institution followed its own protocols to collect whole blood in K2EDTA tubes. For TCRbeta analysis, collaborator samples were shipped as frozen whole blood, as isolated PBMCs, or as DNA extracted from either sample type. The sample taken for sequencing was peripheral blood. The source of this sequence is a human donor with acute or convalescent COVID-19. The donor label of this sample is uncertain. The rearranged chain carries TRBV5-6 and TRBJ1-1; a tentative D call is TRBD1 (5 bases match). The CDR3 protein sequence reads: CASSYWGGANTEAFF. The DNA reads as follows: TGTGCCAGCAGCTATTGGGGAGGGGCGAACACTGAAGCTTTCTTT.